This T cell receptor beta chain was recorded in a study of T cell responses to AZD1222 COVID-19 vaccine. Study observations and caveats: Dominant at 160-218 and 743-854, vaccine-associated CD4 TCRs also spanned spike. Rises in breadth and depth of Spike-specific TCRs came after two AZD1222 doses.

Notes on this clone: Its antigen is unidentified.

Repertoires were generated with immunoSEQ multiplex PCR, while TCRdb's copy carries only in-frame clones and drops some. The repertoire includes about 110,000 clones, roughly 92% of them detected once, and approximately 2.7% sits in the top ten. The CDR3 totals 14 residues. CDR1 is SGHRS, CDR2 YFSETQ, per germline. Trimming removed 7 bases from V and 4 bases from J, with 17 bases in between. The receptor comes from an adult who received the AZD1222 COVID-19 vaccine. This material consisted of peripheral blood, taken 28 days after the second AZD1222 dose. The J gene is TRBJ1-1, the V gene TRBV5-1, with no clear D. The DNA of the CDR3 is TGCGCCAGCCACGCGGTTGGAGGGTTCACTGAAGCTTTCTTT. Its protein product is CASHAVGGFTEAFF.